The 27 T cell receptor beta chains below come from one sample, sequenced in a study of monozygotic twins with inflammatory bowel disease. TCRdb reprocessed the 5' RACE reads and stores each CDR3 protein as one record, lacking DNA. The listing records 40,000 to 45,000 distinct CDR3 sequences. Material for sequencing was blood. The receptors originated from a human donor with ulcerative colitis or Crohn's disease, or a healthy co-twin of an affected twin (not recorded which).

This chain links TRBV25-1 with TRBJ2-7; TCRdb picks TRBD1, but there is no DNA to check that call. CDR3 length: 17 residues. Germline CDR1 MGHDK, CDR2 SYGVNS. The CDR3 loop is CASSGVYRGRGSYEQYF.

The V call is TRBV4-2, the J call TRBJ1-2. The CDR3 totals 13 residues. Per germline, CDR1 LGHNA and CDR2 YNFKEQ. CDR3 residues: CASSQDTGNGYTF.

The chain combines TRBV19 with TRBJ2-6; the D gene TCRdb calls, TRBD1, cannot be checked with no DNA. Germline lookup yields CDR1 LNHDA and CDR2 SQIVND (reference sequence). The CDR3 is 14 residues long. CDR3 residues: CASSPTGTAGVLTF.

V and J are TRBV7-2 and TRBJ2-3; there is no DNA to check the TCRdb D call of TRBD1. The V gene's germline CDR1 is SGHTA and CDR2 FQGNSA. The CDR3 is made up of 15 amino acids. This CDR3 reads CASSPGGPYGDTQYF.

This chain uses TRBV6-5 with TRBJ2-7; absent DNA, TCRdb's TRBD2 call cannot be checked. The CDR3 is 12 amino acids. The germline gives CDR1 MNHEY, CDR2 SVGAGI. The CDR3 is CASAQVQGEQYF.

The V call is TRBV20-1, the J call TRBJ1-2; TCRdb's D call, TRBD1, is unchecked because there is no DNA. The CDR3 has 14 residues. Looked up from germline, CDR1 is DFQATT and CDR2 is SNEGSKA (reference sequence). CDR3 in amino acids: CSAVGTGGLYGYTF.

The chain employs TRBV10-1 and TRBJ2-3; the D gene TCRdb calls, TRBD1, cannot be checked with no DNA. The length of the CDR3 is 14 residues. Germline CDR1 reads WNHNN; CDR2 reads SYGVQD (reference sequence). CDR3 amino acids: CASSKSPGEYTQYF.

The rearrangement uses TRBV7-2 and TRBJ2-5; TCRdb's D gene call, TRBD1, goes unchecked for lack of DNA. Germline-derived CDR1 and CDR2 are SGHTA and FQGNSA. The CDR3 is 14 residues long. The CDR3: CASSFRGIRETQYF.

The chain couples TRBV20-1 to TRBJ2-7; the TRBD1 assignment by TCRdb is unverifiable without DNA. The germline gives CDR1 DFQATT, CDR2 SNEGSKA (reference sequence). CDR3 length equals 15 residues. The CDR3 loop reads CSAEKTGTIPYEQYF.

This rearrangement joins TRBV13 to TRBJ2-5. The CDR3 runs 14 residues. CDR1 PRHDT and CDR2 FYEKMQ come from the germline V gene (reference sequence). CDR3 amino acids: CASTNIDDQETQYF. The full variable domain, rest sourced from reference TRBV13 and TRBJ2-5, is AAGVIQSPRHLIKEKRETATLKCYPIPRHDTVYWYQQGPGQDPQFLISFYEKMQSDKGSIPDRFSAQQFSDYHSELNMSSLELGDSALYFCASTNIDDQETQYFGPGTRLLVL.

J is TRBJ1-2 and V is TRBV18; the D call of TRBD1 rests on TCRdb alone, since no DNA is present to check it. CDR3 length: 14 amino acids. CDR1 KGHSH and CDR2 LQKENI come from the germline V gene. CDR3 residues: CASSPVQGDYGYTF.

This chain joins TRBV19 and TRBJ1-5. Germline assignment: CDR1 LNHDA and CDR2 SQIVND (reference sequence). The CDR3 extends over 12 amino acids. CDR3 amino acids: CASTSGNQPQHF.

This chain connects TRBV6-1 to TRBJ2-5. This CDR3 is 13 amino acids long. Germline loops: CDR1 MNHNS, CDR2 SASEGT. The CDR3 is CASSVRAQETQYF.

This chain links TRBV20-1 with TRBJ2-3; TCRdb proposes TRBD2, but this gene call is untestable without DNA. Germline CDR1 DFQATT, CDR2 SNEGSKA (reference sequence). The CDR3 totals 16 residues. CDR3 region: CSARVTRGVGTDTQYF.

The rearrangement links TRBV7-9 to TRBJ2-1; the D call of TRBD1 rests on TCRdb alone, since no DNA is present to check it. Germline CDR1 reads SEHNR; CDR2 reads FQNEAQ (reference sequence). The CDR3 has 15 amino acids. CDR3 sequence: CASSFRETDYNEQFF. Drawing the rest from reference TRBV7-9 and TRBJ2-1, the complete variable domain is DTGVSQNPRHKITKRGQNVTFRCDPISEHNRLYWYRQTLGQGPEFLTYFQNEAQLEKSRLLSDRFSAERPKGSFSTLEIQRTEQGDSAMYLCASSFRETDYNEQFFGPGTRLTVL.

J is TRBJ1-1 and V is TRBV3-1; TCRdb's assignment of TRBD1 cannot be checked, as there is no DNA. Germline V CDR1 and CDR2: LGHDT, YNNKEL (reference sequence). CDR3 size: 15 residues. CDR3 residues: CASSQGGPGNTEAFF.

The chain carries TRBV6-2 or TRBV6-3 and TRBJ1-1; as DNA is missing, the TRBD1 call by TCRdb cannot be tested. Germline V CDR1 and CDR2: MNHEY, SVGEGT. The CDR3 is 17 residues long. The CDR3 sequence is CASSYGGSRLVNTEAFF.

This chain links TRBV7-2 with TRBJ1-5; TCRdb designates TRBD1, a call that cannot be tested without DNA. From germline, CDR1 is SGHTA and CDR2 FQGNSA. This CDR3 has 13 amino acids. CDR3 region: CASSLDGTDTKHF.

The chain employs TRBV2 and TRBJ1-5. The CDR3 length is 14 residues. In germline, CDR1 is SNHLY, CDR2 FYNNEI. The CDR3 spells CASSTDGLNQPQHF.

The chain has TRBV4-2 and TRBJ2-7; TCRdb's D gene call, TRBD1, goes unchecked for lack of DNA. CDR3 length equals 16 residues. CDR1 and CDR2 (germline): LGHNA, YNFKEQ. CDR3 loop: CASSQELGTGGDEQYF.

The J gene is TRBJ2-5, the V gene TRBV5-1; absent DNA, TCRdb's TRBD1 call cannot be checked. Germline V gene data show CDR1 as SGHRS and CDR2 as YFSETQ. This CDR3 has 14 amino acids. CDR3 residues: CASSARGGGETQYF. The variable domain in full, with the rest retrieved from reference TRBV5-1 and TRBJ2-5, is KAGVTQTPRYLIKTRGQQVTLSCSPISGHRSVSWYQQTPGQGLQFLFEYFSETQRNKGNFPGRFSGRQFSNSRSEMNVSTLELGDSALYLCASSARGGGETQYFGPGTRLLVL.

The rearrangement uses TRBV5-1 and TRBJ2-7; there is no DNA to check the TCRdb D call of TRBD1. The V gene's germline CDR1 is SGHRS and CDR2 YFSETQ. This CDR3 is 14 amino acids long. Here the CDR3 reads CASYPGTGVYEQYF.

The gene calls are TRBV5-1 and TRBJ2-3; TCRdb's D call of TRBD2 is untestable without DNA. This CDR3 region has 13 residues. Germline V CDR1 and CDR2: SGHRS, YFSETQ. CDR3 region: CASSWGETDTQYF.

The V and J genes are TRBV11-2 and TRBJ2-1; no DNA is available, so the TRBD1 call from TCRdb remains unchecked. Germline CDR1 is SGHAT and CDR2 is FQNNGV. The CDR3 extends over 12 amino acids. CDR3 region: CASSLTRGEQFF.

The chain couples TRBV28 to TRBJ1-1; checking the TCRdb D call of TRBD1 is not possible without DNA. The CDR3 length is 15 residues. Germline lookup yields CDR1 MDHEN and CDR2 SYDVKM. The CDR3: CASSLSTGPGAEAFF.

The rearrangement uses TRBV2 and TRBJ2-1; TCRdb lists TRBD1, though no DNA is available to test this call. The germline V gene encodes CDR1 SNHLY and CDR2 FYNNEI. This CDR3 contains 13 residues. CDR3 sequence reads: CASRGGSLNEQFF.

The chain joins TRBV6-2 or TRBV6-3 to TRBJ2-5; absent DNA, TCRdb's TRBD1 call cannot be checked. Germline V CDR1 and CDR2: MNHEY, SVGEGT. This CDR3 is 15 amino acids long. CDR3 residues: CASSYSRRVEETQYF.